This T cell receptor (beta chain) stems from a study of blood T cell repertoires in COVID-19. At the level of the study: Both acute and convalescent COVID-19 samples were obtained from the United States, Italy and Spain.

Per the original data handling: Amplified reference gene primers provided the basis for estimating nucleated cell counts. Some clones are missing from TCRdb's copy, which holds only in-frame ones; the method was immunoSEQ multiplex PCR. That table gives V, J and clone size, and the DNA gave D and trimming. The table shows 200,000 to 300,000 clones, with roughly 80% occurring only once. This clone has only a few counts. V lost 4 bases, J lost 4 bases, and 6 bases stayed unmatched. There are 15 residues in the CDR3. CDR1 is LNHDA, CDR2 SQIVND, per germline (reference sequence). Input material: peripheral blood. The receptor was derived from a man in his sixties with acute or convalescent COVID-19. This rearrangement joins TRBV19 to TRBJ2-1, with TRBD2 matching 8 bases. Written as DNA, the CDR3 is TGTGCCAGTAGTAGAGAAGCGGGGGTTTACAATGAGCAGTTCTTC. Its protein is CASSREAGVYNEQFF.